The 3 T cell receptor beta chains presented below share a single source sample, sequenced in a study of CD8 T cells in Susac syndrome (dated by TCRdb to between 2018 and 2020). The protocol used for the library was the immunoSEQ multiplex PCR assay. RNA was extracted with the RNeasy kit and about 0.5 to 1 ug was reverse transcribed using random hexamers. TCRdb passed the public sequencing reads through fastp at Q25 and MiXCR, retaining productive beta sequences. Duplicate CDR3 protein sequences are folded into a single record with the most common DNA and genes. The sample contains 200,000 to 250,000 distinct CDR3 sequences, 94% of them found a single time. The ten largest clones represent over 0.15% of the sample. Sample: CD4+ T cells from PBMCs. All receptors derive from a human donor with Susac syndrome.

The chain joins TRBV6-5 to TRBJ1-5; D is perhaps TRBD1 (5 bases). The CDR3 runs 15 residues. V was shortened by 6 bases and J by 9 bases, with 21 bases between the two germline ends. Germline V gene data show CDR1 as MNHEY and CDR2 as SVGAGI. The CDR3 loop is CASRDDSEQGSPQHF. As DNA, the CDR3 is TGTGCCAGCAGGGATGACAGCGAGCAGGGATCGCCCCAGCATTTT.

As for this clonotype: At one end the junction does not follow the germline gene, possibly because of a read error. The chain links TRBV7-2 to TRBJ2-5, with D unresolved. CDR1 is SGHTA, CDR2 FQGNSA, per germline. CDR3 length: 9 amino acids. The CDR3 is CASSPTQDF. The CDR3 nucleotides read TGTGCCAGCAGCCCCACCCAGGACTTC.

The V and J genes are TRBV7-2 and TRBJ2-3; tentatively, D is TRBD1 (5 bases). Trimming cost V 5 bases and J 9 bases, with 15 bases left between them. Germline CDR1 SGHTA, CDR2 FQGNSA. The CDR3 contains 13 residues. The chain's CDR3 is CASSDSGLATQYF. The CDR3 DNA reads as TGTGCCAGCAGCGATTCAGGGCTGGCGACGCAGTATTTT.